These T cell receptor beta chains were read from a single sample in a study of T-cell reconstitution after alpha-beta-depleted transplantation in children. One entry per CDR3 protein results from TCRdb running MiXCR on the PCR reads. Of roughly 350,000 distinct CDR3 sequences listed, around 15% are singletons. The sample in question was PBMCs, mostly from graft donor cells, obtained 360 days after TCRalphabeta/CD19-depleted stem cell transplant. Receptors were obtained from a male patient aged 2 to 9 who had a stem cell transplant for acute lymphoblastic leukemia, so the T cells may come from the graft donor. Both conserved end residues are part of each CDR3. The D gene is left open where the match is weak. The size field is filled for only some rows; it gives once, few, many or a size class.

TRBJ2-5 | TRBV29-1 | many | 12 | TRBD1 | CSGQGYQETQYF | TGCAGCGGACAGGGGTACCAAGAGACCCAGTACTTC
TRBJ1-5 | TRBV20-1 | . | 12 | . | CSAMKGNQPQHF | TGCAGTGCTATGAAGGGGAATCAGCCCCAGCATTTT
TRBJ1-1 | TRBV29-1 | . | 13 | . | CSGKRGSRTEAFF | TGCAGCGGCAAACGAGGGTCTCGGACGGAAGCTTTCTTT
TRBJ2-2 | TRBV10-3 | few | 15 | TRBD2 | CAISDLAANTGELFF | TGTGCCATCAGTGATCTAGCGGCGAACACCGGGGAGCTGTTTTTT
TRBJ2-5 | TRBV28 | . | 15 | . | CASSSSATGVRTQYF | .
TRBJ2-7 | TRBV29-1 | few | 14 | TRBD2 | CSVRSSGRSYEQYF | TGCAGCGTTCGCTCTAGCGGGAGGTCCTACGAGCAGTACTTC
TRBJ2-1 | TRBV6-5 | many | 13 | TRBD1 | CASSYGDRNEQFF | TGTGCCAGCAGTTACGGGGACAGAAATGAGCAGTTCTTC
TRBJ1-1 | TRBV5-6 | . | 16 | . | CASSLPSRDMNTEAFF | TGTGCCAGCAGCCTTCCGTCCCGGGACATGAACACTGAAGCTTTCTTT
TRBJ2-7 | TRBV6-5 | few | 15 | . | CASSSTAGSFYEQYF | TGTGCCAGCAGTTCCACTGCCGGGTCCTTCTACGAGCAGTACTTC
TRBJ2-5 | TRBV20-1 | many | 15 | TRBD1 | CSARPRDRSQETQYF | TGCAGTGCTAGACCCCGGGACAGGAGCCAAGAGACCCAGTACTTC
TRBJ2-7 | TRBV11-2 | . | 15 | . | CASSLWGTVNYEQYF | TGTGCCAGCAGCTTATGGGGGACGGTGAACTACGAGCAGTACTTC
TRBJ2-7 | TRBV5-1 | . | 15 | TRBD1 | CASSIYQGQGYEQYF | TGCGCCAGCAGCATCTACCAGGGACAGGGCTACGAGCAGTACTTC